These T cell receptor beta chains were read from a single sample in a study of technical replicates of blood from four donors. Assay: immunoSEQ multiplex PCR; the TCRdb copy retains only in-frame clones and omits some. The profile covers tens of thousands of clones, with 95% appearing a single time and approximately 0.26% taken by the ten largest. Sequenced material: T cells isolated from PBMCs. Every receptor here comes from a human donor in good health. CDR3s include the opening cysteine and the closing phenylalanine or tryptophan. A D gene is named only where the DNA matches it firmly. The listing skips clone size in some rows; elsewhere it reads once, few, many or a size class.

J gene,clone size,D gene,V gene,CDR3 protein,CDR3 DNA
TRBJ1-6,NA,NA,TRBV7-8,CASSLGRTGSSYNSPLHF,TGTGCCAGCAGCTTAGGAAGAACTGGGAGCTCCTATAATTCACCCCTCCACTTT
TRBJ2-1,NA,TRBD1,TRBV7-9,CASSPSTGISYNEQFF,TGTGCCAGCAGCCCCTCGACAGGGATCTCCTACAATGAGCAGTTCTTC
TRBJ1-2,once,NA,TRBV28,CASSLLGSGYTF,TGTGCCAGCAGTTTACTGGGCTCGGGCTACACCTTC
TRBJ1-1,NA,NA,TRBV28,CASRAAGVTEAFF,TGTGCCAGCAGAGCCGCAGGGGTCACTGAAGCTTTCTTT
TRBJ2-5,NA,TRBD2,TRBV15,CATSRDRLANQETQYF,TGTGCCACCAGCAGAGATCGACTAGCGAATCAAGAGACCCAGTACTTC
TRBJ2-1,NA,NA,TRBV4-1,CASSQVSSNEQFF,TGCGCCAGCAGCCAAGTTAGCAGCAATGAGCAGTTCTTC
TRBJ2-7,NA,NA,TRBV6-5,CASSYRYEQYF,TGTGCCAGCAGTTACCGTTACGAGCAGTACTTC
TRBJ2-7,NA,NA,TRBV27,CASSPLTSAAYEQYF,TGTGCCAGCAGTCCACTTACTTCTGCGGCCTACGAGCAGTACTTC
TRBJ1-2,NA,TRBD1,TRBV28,CATRPVGQAKGGYTF,TGTGCCACCCGACCCGTGGGACAGGCAAAAGGGGGCTACACCTTC
TRBJ1-3,NA,NA,TRBV6-5,CASSYSSGGGNTIYF,TGTGCCAGCAGTTACTCGAGCGGGGGTGGAAACACCATATATTTT
TRBJ1-2,once,TRBD1,TRBV4-1,CASNPPDRGGSSSNYGYTF,TGCGCCAGCAACCCCCCGGACAGGGGTGGTTCCTCCTCTAACTATGGCTACACCTTC
TRBJ2-7,NA,TRBD1,TRBV29-1,CSVTPGQGPYEQYF,TGCAGCGTTACCCCCGGACAGGGACCCTACGAGCAGTACTTC
TRBJ1-2,once,NA,TRBV30,CAWSVLGQGGYGYTF,TGTGCCTGGAGTGTACTAGGCCAGGGAGGCTATGGCTACACCTTC
TRBJ2-7,NA,NA,TRBV5-1,CASSQSGGPYEQYF,TGCGCCAGCAGCCAGTCGGGGGGCCCCTACGAGCAGTACTTC
TRBJ1-1,few,NA,TRBV29-1,CTGGTEAFF,TGCACGGGTGGCACTGAAGCTTTCTTT
TRBJ2-1,NA,TRBD1,TRBV5-1,CASSLGTGEQFF,TGCGCCAGCAGCTTGGGGACAGGGGAGCAGTTCTTC
TRBJ2-7,NA,TRBD1,TRBV12-5,CASGLVLTGALGVYEQYF,TGTGCTAGTGGTTTGGTACTCACAGGGGCTCTGGGGGTCTACGAGCAGTACTTC
TRBJ2-5,NA,NA,TRBV7-3,CASSLMGGEETQYF,TGTGCCAGCAGTTTAATGGGCGGGGAAGAGACCCAGTACTTC
TRBJ1-1,NA,TRBD1,TRBV11-2,CASSPRGDRANTEAFF,TGTGCCAGCAGCCCTAGAGGGGACAGGGCGAACACTGAAGCTTTCTTT
TRBJ2-3,NA,TRBD2,TRBV19,CASSRREGYADTQYF,TGTGCCAGTAGTCGCAGGGAGGGGTACGCAGATACGCAGTATTTT
TRBJ2-7,once,TRBD2,TRBV19,CASRTSGSYEQYF,TGTGCCAGTAGGACTAGCGGGAGCTACGAGCAGTACTTC
TRBJ1-5,NA,TRBD1,TRBV28,CASSLRTGAFGQPQHF,TGTGCCAGCAGTTTAAGGACAGGGGCTTTCGGTCAGCCCCAGCATTTT